A selection of T cell receptor beta chains follows, all from one sample in a study of T-cell reconstitution after alpha-beta-depleted transplantation in children. TCRdb re-called the PCR reads with MiXCR, one entry per CDR3 protein. The table lists about 640,000 distinct CDR3 sequences, around 16% of them singletons, with under 1.2% in the top ten. The material sequenced was PBMCs from the stem cell graft donor, taken from the stem cell graft. Receptors were obtained from a human donor who donated a stem cell graft to a child with acute myeloid leukemia. Each CDR3 is given with its conserved first and last residue. A D gene is named only where the DNA matches it firmly. The size entry is marked missing in some rows and otherwise reads once, few, many or a size class.

cdr3_nt cdr3_aa clone_size d_call j_call v_call
TGTGCCAGCAGCGTAGGGGCAGGGAGTTCTGAAGCTTTCTTT CASSVGAGSSEAFF few . TRBJ1-1 TRBV9
TGTGCCAGCAGCACTGGGACAGGGCGAAACACCATATATTTT CASSTGTGRNTIYF . . TRBJ1-3 TRBV21-1
TGCGCCAGCAGCCAAGGGGGTATGGGCAAAAACATTCAGTACTTC CASSQGGMGKNIQYF . . TRBJ2-4 TRBV4-3
TGTGCCAGCAGTTTTCCCCAGGGTGGCAGGTTAGCGGGGAATCAAGAGACCCAGTACTTC CASSFPQGGRLAGNQETQYF . TRBD2 TRBJ2-5 TRBV12-3/TRBV12-4
TGTGCCAGCAGTTACCCACGCGGCGGGGGCTATGGCTACACCTTC CASSYPRGGGYGYTF few . TRBJ1-2 TRBV6-5
TGTGCCAGCAGCCCTGGGGTGGCAGTACCTCAAGAGACCCAGTACTTC CASSPGVAVPQETQYF . . TRBJ2-5 TRBV6-2/TRBV6-3
TGTGCCAGCCTAGACCAGGGGCCCCACCGGCGGCTGTTTTTT CASLDQGPHRRLFF few . TRBJ2-2 TRBV12-3/TRBV12-4
TGCAGTGTTCAGGGGATGTCCGGGACAGATACGCAGTATTTT CSVQGMSGTDTQYF few . TRBJ2-3 TRBV20-1
TGCAGCGTTCTAGAGGTTCTGGAAGCTTTCTTT CSVLEVLEAFF many . TRBJ1-1 TRBV29-1
TGCGCCAGCAGCCAAGATCAAGGGGCGGCTAACTATGGCTACACCTTC CASSQDQGAANYGYTF many . TRBJ1-2 TRBV4-3
TGTGCCAGCAGTTACTTCGGGACAGGGTCCTATCAGCCCCAGCATTTT CASSYFGTGSYQPQHF . TRBD1 TRBJ1-5 TRBV6-2/TRBV6-3
TGTGCCAGCAGCTTAGGAGCGTTACTCCAAGAGACCCAGTACTTC CASSLGALLQETQYF few . TRBJ2-5 TRBV7-2
TGCAGTGCGCCTCCGAGACTAGAGACCAATGAGCAGTTCTTC CSAPPRLETNEQFF once . TRBJ2-1 TRBV20-1
TGCAGTGCTAGCGACCGCACTGAAGCTTTCTTT CSASDRTEAFF many . TRBJ1-1 TRBV20-1
TGTGCCAGCAGCTCCTGGGGACAGGCTAAAGAGACCCAGTACTTC CASSSWGQAKETQYF many TRBD1 TRBJ2-5 TRBV7-2
TGCAGTGCTAGACCTAGGACGGCCTTGTTGGGAAACACCATATATTTT CSARPRTALLGNTIYF many . TRBJ1-3 TRBV20-1
TGTGCCAGCAGCTTTAGGGACAGAGCCTTTACCGGGGAGCTGTTTTTT CASSFRDRAFTGELFF . TRBD1 TRBJ2-2 TRBV7-2
TGCGCCAGCAGGCCGGGGCCGGGGAACAATGAGCAGTTCTTC CASRPGPGNNEQFF few . TRBJ2-1 TRBV5-1
TGTGCCAGCAGCTTAGTGGGGGTAGCCAAAAACATTCAGTACTTC CASSLVGVAKNIQYF . . TRBJ2-4 TRBV7-2
TGTGCCAGCAGCTTAGGGGACAGGGAGTATTCCTACAATGAGCAGTTCTTC CASSLGDREYSYNEQFF many TRBD1 TRBJ2-1 TRBV7-2
TGTGCCAGCAGCTTAGGACTGACGACCTATAATTCACCCCTCCACTTT CASSLGLTTYNSPLHF . . TRBJ1-6 TRBV7-9
TGTGCCAGCAGTTACTCGAGTGAGCTCGAGACCCAGTACTTC CASSYSSELETQYF many . TRBJ2-5 TRBV6-5
TGTGCCAGCAGCCAAGACAGGGCTCGACCGGATACGCAGTATTTT CASSQDRARPDTQYF . TRBD1 TRBJ2-3 TRBV7-9
TGTGCCAGCAGTTACCGATGTGGAAACACCATATATTTT CASSYRCGNTIYF . . TRBJ1-3 TRBV6-5
TGCAGTGCTAGAGCCGGCAGCCCCAGTCGAAAACTGTTTTTT CSARAGSPSRKLFF few . TRBJ1-4 TRBV20-1
TGTGCCAGCAGCTCACCTCCAGAAAACACCATATATTTT CASSSPPENTIYF many . TRBJ1-3 TRBV5-5
TGTGCCAGCAGCGTGTCAGGTGCGTGGAACACTGAAGCTTTCTTT CASSVSGAWNTEAFF . . TRBJ1-1 TRBV7-2
TGTGCCAGCAGCTTAAAAGGGGGTCCGAACACCGGGGAGCTGTTTTTT CASSLKGGPNTGELFF . . TRBJ2-2 TRBV7-9
TGCAGTGCTAGAGATCCGACAGGGGGGTCGAACACCGGGGAGCTGTTTTTT CSARDPTGGSNTGELFF many TRBD1 TRBJ2-2 TRBV20-1
TGTGCCAGCAGCAAGGACCCGGGGAATGGAAACACCATATATTTT CASSKDPGNGNTIYF many . TRBJ1-3 TRBV5-5
TGTGCCAGCAGCTTTATGGGGAACACTGAAGCTTTCTTT CASSFMGNTEAFF many . TRBJ1-1 TRBV5-5
TGTGCCAGCAGCCCACCGAGGGTGTTGGGAGATACGCAGTATTTT CASSPPRVLGDTQYF . . TRBJ2-3 TRBV7-9
TGCAGTGCTAGACCGGCAGGGGGGGACTATGGCTACACCTTC CSARPAGGDYGYTF . TRBD1 TRBJ1-2 TRBV20-1
TGTGCCAGCAGCTTAGGAGGGACGGACAACTATGGCTACACCTTC CASSLGGTDNYGYTF many . TRBJ1-2 TRBV13
TGTGCCAGCAGCTCTAGGGGGCAGGGCAGTGAAGCTTTCTTT CASSSRGQGSEAFF . TRBD1 TRBJ1-1 TRBV7-3
TGTGCCAGCAGCTTTCTTTCCGGGGGGAACTACGAGCAGTACTTC CASSFLSGGNYEQYF . TRBD2 TRBJ2-7 TRBV7-3
TGCGCCAGCAGCCAAGGAGACAGCTCTTATAGCAATCAGCCCCAGCATTTT CASSQGDSSYSNQPQHF few . TRBJ1-5 TRBV4-1
TGCAGCGTTTTTACAGGTTCTCCTGACATGAACACTGAAGCTTTCTTT CSVFTGSPDMNTEAFF many . TRBJ1-1 TRBV29-1
TGCAGTGCTAGAGATGAGGCCAAAAACTACGAGCAGTACTTC CSARDEAKNYEQYF . . TRBJ2-7 TRBV20-1
TGTGCCAGCAGCTGGGAGTGGGAAGAGACCCAGTACTTC CASSWEWEETQYF few . TRBJ2-5 TRBV5-5
TGTGCCAGCACCGCCGACAGGGGGCGGACTGAAGCTTTCTTT CASTADRGRTEAFF few TRBD1 TRBJ1-1 TRBV12-3/TRBV12-4
TGCGCCAGCAGTGAGTCGGCCGAACCCCCAGATACGCAGTATTTT CASSESAEPPDTQYF few . TRBJ2-3 TRBV10-1
TGTGCCAGCAGCTTGGAGTACAGGGGAGAGAACACTGAAGCTTTCTTT CASSLEYRGENTEAFF many TRBD1 TRBJ1-1 TRBV5-5
TGTGCCAGCAGTCCGAGGACCGCGAGTAGTTACAATGAGCAGTTCTTC CASSPRTASSYNEQFF . . TRBJ2-1 TRBV27
TGTGCCAGCAGCGCGCCAGCGGGGGGCCTCTCCCGTTCCTACAATGAGCAGTTCTTC CASSAPAGGLSRSYNEQFF few TRBD2 TRBJ2-1 TRBV11-2
TGTGCCAGCAGTGACATAAGCTCCTACAATGAGCAGTTCTTC CASSDISSYNEQFF many . TRBJ2-1 TRBV27
TGTGCCAGCAGTACTCAAGCACTAGCGGGGGACACAGATACGCAGTATTTT CASSTQALAGDTDTQYF few TRBD2 TRBJ2-3 TRBV6-5
TGTGCCAGCAGTTACTCGATAGAGGGGGGCACTGAAGCTTTCTTT CASSYSIEGGTEAFF . . TRBJ1-1 TRBV6-5
TGTGCCAGCAGCCCCTTACAGGCCACGGTTGAGGGCACCGGGGAGCTGTTTTTT CASSPLQATVEGTGELFF . . TRBJ2-2 TRBV11-2
TGCTGTGCTGGACTCCAGACAGGGGGCGGAATAAGCTATGGCTACACCTTC CCAGLQTGGGISYGYTF . TRBD1 TRBJ1-2 TRBV20-1